This paragraph covers one T cell receptor (beta chain) sequence. Sample treatment: about 20 received Ad26.COV2.S at low or high dose, single or two shots; several received placebo; per-sample allocation not given. Day 63 after the first injection of vaccine or placebo was the sampling time. This specimen belongs to a study of Ad26.COV2.S vaccination and SARS-CoV-2 variants. Germline CDR1 SGDLS, CDR2 YYNGEE. Trimming cost V 0 bases and J 3 bases, with 10 bases left between them. This CDR3 is built from 15 residues. The protocol was immunoSEQ multiplex PCR, while the TCRdb copy is restricted to in-frame clones and leaves out a portion. The repertoire holds about 350,000 clones, with about 88% as singletons.

This material consisted of peripheral blood, taken in a trial of Ad26.COV2.S vaccine versus placebo. The gene calls are TRBV9 and TRBJ2-1, with D maybe TRBD2 (5 bases). The source of this sequence is a person aged 18 to 65 who received the Ad26.COV2.S COVID-19 vaccine or a placebo. The DNA of the CDR3 is TGTGCCAGCAGCGTAGGTGGCGGGCACTACAATGAGCAGTTCTTC. This gives the protein CASSVGGGHYNEQFF. The full variable domain, in which reference TRBV9 and TRBJ2-1 provide the parts outside the CDR3, is DSGVTQTPKHLITATGQRVTLRCSPRSGDLSVYWYQQSLDQGLQFLIQYYNGEERAKGNILERFSAQQFPDLHSELNLSSLELGDSALYFCASSVGGGHYNEQFFGPGTRLTVL.